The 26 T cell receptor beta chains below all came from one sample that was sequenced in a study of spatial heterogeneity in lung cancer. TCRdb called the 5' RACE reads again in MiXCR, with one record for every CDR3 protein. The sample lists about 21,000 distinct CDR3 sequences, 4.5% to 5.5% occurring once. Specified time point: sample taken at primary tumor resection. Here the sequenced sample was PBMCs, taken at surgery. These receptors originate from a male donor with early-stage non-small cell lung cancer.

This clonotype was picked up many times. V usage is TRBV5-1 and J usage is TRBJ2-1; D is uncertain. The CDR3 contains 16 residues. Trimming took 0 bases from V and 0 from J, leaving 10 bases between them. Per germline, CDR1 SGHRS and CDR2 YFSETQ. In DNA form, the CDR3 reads TGCGCCAGCAGCTTGGAGGGAAACCCCTCCTACAATGAGCAGTTCTTC. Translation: CASSLEGNPSYNEQFF.

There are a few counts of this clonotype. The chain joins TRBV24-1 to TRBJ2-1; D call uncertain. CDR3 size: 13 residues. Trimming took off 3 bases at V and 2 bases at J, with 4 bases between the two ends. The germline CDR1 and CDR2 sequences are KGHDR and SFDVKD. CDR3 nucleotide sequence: TGTGCCACCAGTGATAGCACCTACAATGAGCAGTTCTTC. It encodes CATSDSTYNEQFF.

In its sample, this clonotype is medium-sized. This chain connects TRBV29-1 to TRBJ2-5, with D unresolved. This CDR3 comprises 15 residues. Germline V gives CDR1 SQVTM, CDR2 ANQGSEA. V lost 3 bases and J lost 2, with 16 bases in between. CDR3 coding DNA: TGCAGCGTTGAGATGGGTCTGGTAAAACAAGAGACCCAGTACTTC. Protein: CSVEMGLVKQETQYF.

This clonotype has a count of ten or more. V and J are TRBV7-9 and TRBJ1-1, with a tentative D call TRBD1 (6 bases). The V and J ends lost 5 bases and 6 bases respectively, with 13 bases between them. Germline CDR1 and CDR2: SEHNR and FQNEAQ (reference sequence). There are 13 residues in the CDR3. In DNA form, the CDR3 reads TGTGCCAGCAGCACCGGGGGGCTGGCTGAAGCTTTCTTT. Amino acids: CASSTGGLAEAFF. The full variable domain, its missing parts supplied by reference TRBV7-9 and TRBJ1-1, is DTGVSQNPRHKITKRGQNVTFRCDPISEHNRLYWYRQTLGQGPEFLTYFQNEAQLEKSRLLSDRFSAERPKGSFSTLEIQRTEQGDSAMYLCASSTGGLAEAFFGQGTRLTVV.

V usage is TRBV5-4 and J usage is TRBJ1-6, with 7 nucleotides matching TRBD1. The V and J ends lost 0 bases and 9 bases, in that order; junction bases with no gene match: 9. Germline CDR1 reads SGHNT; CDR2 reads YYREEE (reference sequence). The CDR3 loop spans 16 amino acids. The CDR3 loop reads CASSLAGTGDGSPLHF. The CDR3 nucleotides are TGTGCCAGCAGCTTGGCCGGAACAGGGGACGGTTCACCCCTCCACTTT.

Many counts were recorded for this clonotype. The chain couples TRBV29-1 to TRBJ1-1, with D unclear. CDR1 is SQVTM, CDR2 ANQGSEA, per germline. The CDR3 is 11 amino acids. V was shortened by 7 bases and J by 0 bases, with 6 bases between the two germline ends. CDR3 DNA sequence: TGCAGCGCTATCATGAACACTGAAGCTTTCTTT. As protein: CSAIMNTEAFF.

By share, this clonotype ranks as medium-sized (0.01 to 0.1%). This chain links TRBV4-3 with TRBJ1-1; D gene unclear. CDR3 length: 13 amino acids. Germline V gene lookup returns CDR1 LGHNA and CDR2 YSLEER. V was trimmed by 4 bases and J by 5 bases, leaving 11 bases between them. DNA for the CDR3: TGCGCCAGCAGCCGAAACCAGCGAACTGAAGCTTTCTTT. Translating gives CASSRNQRTEAFF.

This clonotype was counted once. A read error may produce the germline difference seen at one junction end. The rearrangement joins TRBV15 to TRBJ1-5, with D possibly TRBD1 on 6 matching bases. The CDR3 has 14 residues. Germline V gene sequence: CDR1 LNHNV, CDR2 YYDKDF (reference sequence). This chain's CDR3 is CVTSRQAWNQPQHF. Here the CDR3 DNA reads TGTGTCACCAGCCGACAGGCCTGGAATCAGCCCCAGCATTTT.

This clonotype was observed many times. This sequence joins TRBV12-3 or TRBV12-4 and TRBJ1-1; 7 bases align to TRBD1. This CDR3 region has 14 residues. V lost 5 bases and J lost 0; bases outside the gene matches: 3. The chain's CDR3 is CASSMTGMNTEAFF. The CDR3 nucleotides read TGTGCCAGCAGTATGACAGGGATGAACACTGAAGCTTTCTTT.

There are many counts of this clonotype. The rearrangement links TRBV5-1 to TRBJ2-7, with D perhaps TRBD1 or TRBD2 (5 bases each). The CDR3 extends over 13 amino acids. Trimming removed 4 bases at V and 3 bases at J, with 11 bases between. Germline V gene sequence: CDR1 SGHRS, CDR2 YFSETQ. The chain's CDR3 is CASSGGRNYEQYF. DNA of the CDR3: TGCGCCAGCAGCGGGGGACGGAACTACGAGCAGTACTTC.

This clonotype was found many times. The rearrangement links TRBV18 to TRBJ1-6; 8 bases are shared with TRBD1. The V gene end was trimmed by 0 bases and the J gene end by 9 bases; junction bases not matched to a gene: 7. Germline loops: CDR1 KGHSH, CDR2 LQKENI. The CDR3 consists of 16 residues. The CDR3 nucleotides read TGTGCCAGCTCACCACCGTCAGGGGGCAAAGGTTCACCCCTCCACTTT. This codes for CASSPPSGGKGSPLHF.

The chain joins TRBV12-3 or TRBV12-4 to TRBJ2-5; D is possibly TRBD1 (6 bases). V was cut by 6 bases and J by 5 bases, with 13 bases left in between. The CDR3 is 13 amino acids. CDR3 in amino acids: CASRVTGLETQYF. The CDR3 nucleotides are TGTGCCAGCAGAGTCACAGGGTTGGAGACCCAGTACTTC.

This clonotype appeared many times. The CDR3 loop is CASKRDGETQYF. The CDR3 DNA sequence: TGCGCCAGCAAGAGGGACGGAGAGACCCAGTACTTC. The chain combines TRBV5-1 with TRBJ2-5; D may match TRBD1 or TRBD2 (5 bases each). This CDR3 comprises 12 residues. Deletions cut 6 bases from V and 4 bases from J, with 10 bases between. Per germline, CDR1 SGHRS and CDR2 YFSETQ.

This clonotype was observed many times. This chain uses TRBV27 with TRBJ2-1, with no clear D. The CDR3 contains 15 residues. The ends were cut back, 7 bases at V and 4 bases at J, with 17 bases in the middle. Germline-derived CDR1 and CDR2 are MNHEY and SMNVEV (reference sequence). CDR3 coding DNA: TGTGCCAGCACCAACCAGAGCCCCACGTACAATGAGCAGTTCTTC. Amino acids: CASTNQSPTYNEQFF.

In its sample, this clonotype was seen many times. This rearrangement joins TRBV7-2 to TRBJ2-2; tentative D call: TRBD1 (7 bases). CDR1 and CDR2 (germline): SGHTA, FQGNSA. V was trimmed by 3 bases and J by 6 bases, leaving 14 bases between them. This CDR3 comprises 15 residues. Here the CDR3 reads CASSLEGQRAGELFF. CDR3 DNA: TGTGCCAGCAGCTTGGAGGGACAGCGGGCCGGGGAGCTGTTTTTT.

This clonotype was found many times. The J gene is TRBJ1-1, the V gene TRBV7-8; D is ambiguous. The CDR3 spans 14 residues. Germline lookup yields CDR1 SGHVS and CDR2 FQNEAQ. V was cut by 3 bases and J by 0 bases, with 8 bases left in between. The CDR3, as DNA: TGTGCCAGCAGCTTCTCAGAAATGAACACTGAAGCTTTCTTT. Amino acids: CASSFSEMNTEAFF.

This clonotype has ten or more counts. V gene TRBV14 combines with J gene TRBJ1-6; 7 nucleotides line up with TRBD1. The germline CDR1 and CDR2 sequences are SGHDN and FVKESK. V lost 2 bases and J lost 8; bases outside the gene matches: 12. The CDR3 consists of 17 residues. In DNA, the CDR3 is TGTGCCAGCAGCCAAACTCAGGGGGGAACGGTGTATTCACCCCTCCACTTT. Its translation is CASSQTQGGTVYSPLHF.

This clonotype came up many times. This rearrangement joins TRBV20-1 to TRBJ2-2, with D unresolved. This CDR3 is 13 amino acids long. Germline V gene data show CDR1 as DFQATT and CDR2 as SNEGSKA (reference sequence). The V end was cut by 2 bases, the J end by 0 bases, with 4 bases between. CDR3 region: CSARPPNTGELFF. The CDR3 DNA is TGCAGTGCTAGACCACCGAACACCGGGGAGCTGTTTTTT.

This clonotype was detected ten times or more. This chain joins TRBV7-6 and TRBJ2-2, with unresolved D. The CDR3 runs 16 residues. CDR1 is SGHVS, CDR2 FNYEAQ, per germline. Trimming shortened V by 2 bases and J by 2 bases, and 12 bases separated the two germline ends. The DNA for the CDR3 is TGTGCCAGCAGCTTAACGGCCTACATTAACACCGGGGAGCTGTTTTTT. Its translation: CASSLTAYINTGELFF.

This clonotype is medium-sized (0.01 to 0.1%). In DNA form, the CDR3 reads TGTGCCAGCAGCACGGGACCGGAGGATACGCAGTATTTT. It codes for CASSTGPEDTQYF. The rearrangement links TRBV7-3 to TRBJ2-3, with D tentatively TRBD1 or TRBD2 (5 bases each). This CDR3 spans 13 amino acids. V was cut by 5 bases and J by 6 bases, with 12 bases left in between. Looked up from germline, CDR1 is SGHTA and CDR2 is FQGTGA.

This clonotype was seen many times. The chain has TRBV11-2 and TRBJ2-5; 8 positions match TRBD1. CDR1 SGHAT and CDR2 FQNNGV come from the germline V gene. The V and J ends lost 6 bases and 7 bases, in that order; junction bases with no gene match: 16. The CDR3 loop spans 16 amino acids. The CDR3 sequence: CASRPGGQGRRRTQYF. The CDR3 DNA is TGTGCCAGCAGACCTGGAGGACAGGGACGTCGAAGGACCCAGTACTTC.

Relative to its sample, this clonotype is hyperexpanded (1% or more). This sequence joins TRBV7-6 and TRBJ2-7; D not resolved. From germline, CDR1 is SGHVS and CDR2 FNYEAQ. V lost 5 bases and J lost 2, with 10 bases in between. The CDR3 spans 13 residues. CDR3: CASSPYITYEQYF. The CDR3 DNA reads TGTGCCAGCAGCCCCTACATTACCTACGAGCAGTACTTC.

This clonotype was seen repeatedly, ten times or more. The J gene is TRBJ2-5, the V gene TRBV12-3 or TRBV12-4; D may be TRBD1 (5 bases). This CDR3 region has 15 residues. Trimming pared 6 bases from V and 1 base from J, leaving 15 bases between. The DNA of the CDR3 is TGTGCCAGCAGATTTGCCCAGGGTGTCCAAGAGACCCAGTACTTC. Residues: CASRFAQGVQETQYF.

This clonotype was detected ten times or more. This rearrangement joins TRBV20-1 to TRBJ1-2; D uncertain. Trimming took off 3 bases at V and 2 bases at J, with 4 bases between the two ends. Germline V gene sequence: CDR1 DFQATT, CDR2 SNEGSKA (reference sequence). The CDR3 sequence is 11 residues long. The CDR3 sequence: CSASKNYGYTF. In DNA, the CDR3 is TGCAGTGCTAGTAAGAACTATGGCTACACCTTC.

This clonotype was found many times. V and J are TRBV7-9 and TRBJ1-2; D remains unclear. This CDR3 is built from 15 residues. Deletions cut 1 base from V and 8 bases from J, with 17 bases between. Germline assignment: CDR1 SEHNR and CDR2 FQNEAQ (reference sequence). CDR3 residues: CASSLGRWTETGYTF. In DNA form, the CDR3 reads TGTGCCAGCAGCTTAGGGCGCTGGACCGAGACCGGCTACACCTTC.

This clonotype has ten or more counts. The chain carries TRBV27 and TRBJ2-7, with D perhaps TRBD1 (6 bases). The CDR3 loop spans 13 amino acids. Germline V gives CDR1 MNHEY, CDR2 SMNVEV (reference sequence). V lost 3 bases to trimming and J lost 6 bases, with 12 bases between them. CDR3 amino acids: CASSLETGREQYF. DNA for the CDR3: TGTGCCAGCAGTTTGGAGACAGGACGCGAGCAGTACTTC.